The source of this T cell receptor beta chain is a study of T cells in Graves' hyperthyroidism and ophthalmopathy. What was amplified from RNA transcripts were TCR beta CDR3 regions. Initially, a first-round RT-PCR of the TCR CDR3 employed the HTBI primer set. A single record per CDR3 protein comes from TCRdb applying MiXCR to the multiplex PCR reads. The sample records some 150,000 distinct CDR3 sequences, more than 20% being singletons. The germline V gene has CDR1 MDHEN and CDR2 SYDVKM. The CDR3 extends over 17 amino acids. Between the trimmed V and J ends, which lost 2 bases and 0 bases, there was a span of 13 bases. Hyperthyroidism, newly diagnosed and lasting under 2 months, affected patients aged 18 to 65. This clonotype has at least ten counts.

The chain has TRBV28 and TRBJ2-2; D gene uncertain. The TCR originated in a woman between 45 and 60 years old with Graves' hyperthyroidism that later progressed to Graves' ophthalmopathy. The source material was blood. The CDR3: CASSLAVSSANTGELFF. CDR3 nucleotides: TGTGCCAGCAGTTTAGCGGTTAGCAGCGCGAACACCGGGGAGCTGTTTTTT.